The clone carrying this T cell receptor beta chain was seen ten or more times. Germline V lookup: CDR1 MNHNS, CDR2 SASEGT. The V gene lost 3 bases and the J gene lost 0 bases, with 6 bases spanning the gap. CDR3 length: 13 amino acids. This sample was included in a study of T-cell reconstitution after alpha-beta-depleted transplantation in children. Unique molecular identifiers were incorporated into the prepared TCRbeta library. TCRdb itself ran the PCR reads through MiXCR, one entry per CDR3 protein. This repertoire shows 150,000 to 200,000 distinct CDR3 sequences, about 15% found once; its top ten account for 13%.

This material consisted of PBMCs from the stem cell graft donor, taken from the stem cell graft. This TCR derives from a human donor who donated a stem cell graft to a child with acute lymphoblastic leukemia. The rearrangement joins TRBV6-1 to TRBJ2-7; D call uncertain. CDR3 amino acids: CASSDGSSYEQYF. The DNA of the CDR3 is TGTGCCAGCAGTGACGGAAGCTCCTACGAGCAGTACTTC.